A single sample is the source of the 16 T cell receptor beta chains below, sequenced in a study of cytomegalovirus exposure and HLA in healthy donors. TCRdb keeps only in-frame clones here, not all; method: immunoSEQ multiplex PCR. Among tens of thousands of clones listed, around 94% were seen once. The sample consisted of PBMCs. These receptors were obtained from a young man in good health and CMV-seronegative.

As DNA, the CDR3 is TGTGCCAGCAGTTTAGGGGGACTAGCGCATGAGCAGTTCTTC. Translated: CASSLGGLAHEQFF. V usage is TRBV27 and J usage is TRBJ2-1, with 10 positions matching TRBD2. CDR1 and CDR2 (germline): MNHEY, SMNVEV (reference sequence). This CDR3 region has 14 residues. V gave up 2 bases and J gave up 8 bases; unmatched junction bases: 3.

The CDR3 nucleotides are TGTGCCAGCAGTCCCACCCGGAGACCCTCTGGGGCCAACGTCCTGACTTTC. As protein: CASSPTRRPSGANVLTF. The V and J genes are TRBV14 and TRBJ2-6, with D uncertain. V was trimmed by 6 bases and J by 0 bases, leaving 15 bases between them. This CDR3 contains 17 residues. Germline CDR1 reads SGHDN; CDR2 reads FVKESK.

The CDR3 DNA follows: TGTGCCAGTAGTATAGGGCACAACAATGAGCAGTTCTTC. This gives the protein CASSIGHNNEQFF. The genes are TRBV19 and TRBJ2-1; D unresolved. Trimming took off 1 base at V and 5 bases at J, with 6 bases between the two ends. The CDR3 covers 13 residues. Germline assignment: CDR1 LNHDA and CDR2 SQIVND (reference sequence).

This rearrangement joins TRBV27 to TRBJ1-1; tentatively, D is TRBD1 (5 bases). Per germline, CDR1 MNHEY and CDR2 SMNVEV (reference sequence). V was pared by 8 bases and J by 1 base, with 11 bases between. CDR3 length equals 13 residues. The chain's CDR3 is CASGTQRNTEAFF. As DNA, the CDR3 is TGTGCCAGCGGGACTCAGAGGAACACTGAAGCTTTCTTT.

The V call is TRBV6-5, the J call TRBJ1-2, with D perhaps TRBD1 (5 bases). Germline-derived CDR1 and CDR2 are MNHEY and SVGAGI. The CDR3 consists of 15 residues. Trimming removed 0 bases at V and 2 bases at J, with 10 bases between. The CDR3 DNA reads TGTGCCAGCAGTTACTCCGCGGGACGCAACTATGGCTACACCTTC. This sequence encodes CASSYSAGRNYGYTF.

This rearrangement joins TRBV7-2 to TRBJ2-7, with 9 nucleotides matching TRBD2. V lost 5 bases and J lost 6; bases outside the gene matches: 11. This CDR3 comprises 15 residues. Germline lookup yields CDR1 SGHTA and CDR2 FQGNSA. CDR3 region: CASSRELAGGGEQYF. DNA of the CDR3: TGTGCCAGCAGCCGGGAGTTGGCGGGAGGGGGCGAGCAGTACTTC.

CDR3 in amino acids: CASSTGNQPQHF. The CDR3 DNA reads TGTGCCAGCAGTACAGGCAATCAGCCCCAGCATTTT. The chain recombines TRBV6-5 with TRBJ1-5; D unresolved. Germline loops: CDR1 MNHEY, CDR2 SVGAGI. V was pared by 5 bases and J by 2 bases, with 4 bases between. This CDR3 spans 12 amino acids.

The chain uses TRBV5-3 and TRBJ1-3, with TRBD1 as a possible D gene (5 bases). TRBV5-3 is labeled an ORF, and its function is uncertain. Trimming removed 3 bases at V and 4 bases at J, with 23 bases between. This CDR3 contains 18 residues. The CDR3 coding sequence is TGTGCCAGAAGCTGTCTGCTGCCCAACGGGGGGGAAGGAAACACCATATATTTT. This sequence encodes CARSCLLPNGGEGNTIYF.

The chain links TRBV28 to TRBJ1-2, with 9 bases that match TRBD1. Unmatched junction bases numbered 0, after V lost 8 bases and J lost 2 bases. The CDR3 is 12 residues long. Germline values: CDR1 MDHEN, CDR2 SYDVKM. The CDR3 DNA sequence: TGTGCCAGCGGACAGGGGAACTATGGCTACACCTTC. This translates into CASGQGNYGYTF.

The chain is built from TRBV6-1 and TRBJ2-1; 12 nucleotides align to TRBD2. The V gene end was trimmed by 2 bases and the J gene end by 6 bases; junction bases not matched to a gene: 8. CDR1 is MNHNS, CDR2 SASEGT, per germline. The CDR3 has 17 amino acids. The DNA for the CDR3 is TGTGCCAGCAGTGAATGGGCACCTAGCGGGAGGGCCAATGAGCAGTTCTTC. As protein: CASSEWAPSGRANEQFF.

V and J are TRBV20-1 and TRBJ2-3; D is unresolved. V dropped 3 bases and J dropped 4 bases, with 2 bases sitting between them. Looked up from germline, CDR1 is DFQATT and CDR2 is SNEGSKA (reference sequence). This CDR3 region has 10 residues. The CDR3 nucleotides read TGCAGTGCTAGCGCAGATACGCAGTATTTT. It codes for CSASADTQYF.

The rearrangement uses TRBV2 and TRBJ2-7; 13 bases map to TRBD2. After removal of 6 bases from V and 3 bases from J, the junction contained 2 bases not matched to a gene. This CDR3 has 14 residues. CDR1 is SNHLY, CDR2 FYNNEI, per germline. CDR3 nucleotide sequence: TGTGCCAGCAGACTAGCGGGAGGGATCTACGAGCAGTACTTC. Its translation is CASRLAGGIYEQYF. The variable domain in full, with the rest retrieved from reference TRBV2 and TRBJ2-7, is EPEVTQTPSHQVTQMGQEVILRCVPISNHLYFYWYRQILGQKVEFLVSFYNNEISEKSEIFDDQFSVERPDGSNFTLKIRSTKLEDSAMYFCASRLAGGIYEQYFGPGTRLTVT.

The chain combines TRBV7-2 with TRBJ2-5; 11 bases agree with TRBD2. Trimming cost V 2 bases and J 5 bases; bases outside gene matches: 4. CDR1 SGHTA and CDR2 FQGNSA come from the germline V gene. The CDR3 consists of 15 residues. The CDR3 region is CASSLLAGGRETQYF. CDR3 nucleotide sequence: TGTGCCAGCAGCTTACTAGCGGGAGGTAGGGAGACCCAGTACTTC.

The table lists this clone with a count of one. The rearrangement uses TRBV28 and TRBJ1-2; no clear D. In germline, CDR1 is MDHEN, CDR2 SYDVKM. CDR3 size: 12 residues. The V end lost 8 bases, the J end lost 7 bases, and 14 bases lay between the germline ends. The CDR3 loop reads CASPSPSGGYTF. The CDR3 nucleotides read TGTGCCAGCCCCTCCCCTAGTGGTGGCTACACCTTC.

The count of this clone is one. The rearrangement joins TRBV18 to TRBJ2-5, with a weak D call TRBD1 (6 bases). Germline CDR1 KGHSH, CDR2 LQKENI. With 1 base removed from V and 5 bases from J, the gap between germline ends came to 14 bases. The CDR3 runs 15 residues. For the CDR3, the DNA is TGTGCCAGCTCACCACTGGCAGGGGTTATGGAGACCCAGTACTTC. Translated, it gives CASSPLAGVMETQYF.

V is TRBV27 and J is TRBJ2-7, with 9 bases matching TRBD2. CDR3 size: 12 residues. Germline-derived CDR1 and CDR2 are MNHEY and SMNVEV (reference sequence). V shed 3 bases and J 9 bases; nucleotides not matched to a gene: 3. The CDR3 DNA sequence: TGTGCCAGCAGTTTCTCTAGCGGGATGCAGTACTTC. Encoded protein: CASSFSSGMQYF.